This T cell receptor (beta chain) was captured in a study of cytomegalovirus exposure and HLA in healthy donors. The PCR had 60 Vbeta and 13 Jbeta primers. Generated by immunoSEQ multiplex PCR, the TCRdb table keeps only in-frame clones and is missing some. The sample comprises roughly 190,000 clones, 80% to 85% of which are singletons, and about 0.78% rests with the top ten. With regard to this clone: The target antigen is unknown.

Trimming removed 4 bases from V and 4 bases from J; junction bases left unmatched: 5. This CDR3 contains 14 residues. Germline values: CDR1 SEHNR, CDR2 FQNEAQ (reference sequence). Study outcomes and limitations: In a later analysis, HLA-C alleles had the fewest associated TCRs, DRB1 alleles the most. In a later analysis, HLA-associated beta chains showed higher expansion and lower generation probabilities than comparable chains. Among TCR sequences, most were rare, though some public TCRs appeared in many donors. Owing to their indistinguishability, certain V segments, notably TRBV6-2 and TRBV6-3, were excluded.

V gene TRBV7-9 combines with J gene TRBJ1-1; 8 bases match TRBD1. Source material: PBMCs. This clonotype was obtained from a woman aged 18-29 years in good health and CMV-seronegative. The DNA of the CDR3 is TGTGCCAGCAGCTCACCGGACAGGGCCACTGAAGCTTTCTTT. Its translation is CASSSPDRATEAFF.